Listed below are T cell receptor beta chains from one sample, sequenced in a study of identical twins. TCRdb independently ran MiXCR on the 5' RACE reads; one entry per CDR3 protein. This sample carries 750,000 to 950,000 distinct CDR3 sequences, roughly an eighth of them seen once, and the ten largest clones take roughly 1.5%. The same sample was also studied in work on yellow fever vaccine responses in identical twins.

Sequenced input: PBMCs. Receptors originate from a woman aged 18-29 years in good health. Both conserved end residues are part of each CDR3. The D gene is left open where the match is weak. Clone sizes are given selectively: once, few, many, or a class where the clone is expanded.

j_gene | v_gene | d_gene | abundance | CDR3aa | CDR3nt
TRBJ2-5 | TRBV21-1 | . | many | CASSARKGQGQETQYF | TGTGCCAGCAGCGCGCGTAAAGGACAGGGACAAGAGACCCAGTACTTC
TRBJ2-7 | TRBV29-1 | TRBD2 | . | CSVETGTSSYEQYF | TGCAGCGTTGAGACCGGGACTAGCTCCTACGAGCAGTACTTC
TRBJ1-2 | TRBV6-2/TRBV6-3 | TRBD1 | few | CASRIGQGASGYTF | TGTGCCAGCAGAATCGGACAGGGGGCATCTGGCTACACCTTC
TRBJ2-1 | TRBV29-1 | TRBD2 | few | CSAELAGAGNEQFF | TGCAGCGCCGAACTAGCGGGAGCGGGAAATGAGCAGTTCTTC
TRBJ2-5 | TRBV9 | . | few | CASSGSGSLETQYF | TGTGCCAGCAGCGGAAGCGGGTCGCTAGAGACCCAGTACTTC
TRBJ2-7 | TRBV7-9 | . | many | CASSQTGYEQYF | TGTGCCAGCAGCCAGACAGGCTACGAGCAGTACTTC
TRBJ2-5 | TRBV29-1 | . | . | CSVEQTFGQETQYF | TGCAGCGTTGAGCAGACCTTTGGGCAAGAGACCCAGTACTTC
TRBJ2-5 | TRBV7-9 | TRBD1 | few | CASSSGQGETQYF | TGTGCCAGCAGCTCCGGACAGGGTGAGACCCAGTACTTC
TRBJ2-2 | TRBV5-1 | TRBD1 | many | CASSWTGTGHPGELFF | TGCGCCAGCAGCTGGACCGGGACAGGCCACCCCGGGGAGCTGTTTTTT
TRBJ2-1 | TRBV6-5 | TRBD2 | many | CASSYTGLGGNEQFF | TGTGCCAGCAGTTACACGGGACTAGGAGGCAATGAGCAGTTCTTC
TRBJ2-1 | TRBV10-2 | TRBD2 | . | CASSEAGGLGEQFF | TGCGCCAGCAGTGAAGCGGGGGGGCTTGGAGAGCAGTTCTTC
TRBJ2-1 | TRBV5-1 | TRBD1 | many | CASSVTGQGNNEQFF | TGCGCCAGCAGCGTGACGGGACAGGGCAATAATGAGCAGTTCTTC
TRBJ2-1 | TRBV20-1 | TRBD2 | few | CSPGTSVYNEQFF | TGCAGTCCCGGGACTAGCGTTTACAATGAGCAGTTCTTC
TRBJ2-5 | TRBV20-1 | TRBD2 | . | CSARVLAGIQETQYF | TGCAGTGCTAGAGTGCTAGCGGGGATCCAAGAGACCCAGTACTTC
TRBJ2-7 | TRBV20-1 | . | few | CSARLDSTYEQYF | TGCAGTGCTAGATTGGACAGCACCTACGAGCAGTACTTC